This is a list of T cell receptor delta chains from one sample in a study of Vδ1+ human thymocytes. TCRdb fed the multiplex PCR reads to CATT. The data contain 70,000 or so delta-chain clones, around 32% of them singletons. Sample: Vdelta1+ gamma-delta thymocytes from the thymus. All receptors derive from a boy under three years old who had congenital heart surgery. Each CDR3 is given with its conserved first and last residue. D genes are given only for firm matches. Size is stated for part of the rows, as once, few or many counts, or as a class when the clone is expanded.

v_call	d_call	clone_size	j_call	cdr3_nt	cdr3_aa
TRDV1	TRDD3	-	TRDJ1	TGTGCTCTTGGGGAACTTCCCTCGGTACTGGGGATGGAGAACACCGATAAACTCATCTTT	CALGELPSVLGMENTDKLIF
TRDV1	TRDD3	-	TRDJ1	TGTGCTCTTGGGGACCCTACTGGGGGGACCTACACCGATAAACTCATCTTT	CALGDPTGGTYTDKLIF
TRDV1	-	-	TRDJ1	TGTGCTCTTGGGGAACTAACCTACAATTGGCTGGGGTCCGATAAACTCATCTTT	CALGELTYNWLGSDKLIF
TRDV1	-	-	TRDJ1	TGTGCTCTTGGGGAGAACACCGATAAACTCATCTTT	CALGENTDKLIF
TRDV1	TRDD3	-	TRDJ1	TGTGCTCTTGGGGAACCCCTTCCTTCCGACTTACTGGGGGATAAGTTCGCCGATAAACTCATCTTT	CALGEPLPSDLLGDKFADKLIF
TRDV1	TRDD2	few	TRDJ1	TGTGCTCTTGGGCTCCGGCCTTCCTACGTACCGTTGTTGTCAAACATACTAGGGTCTAAACTCATCTTT	CALGLRPSYVPLLSNILGSKLIF
TRDV1	TRDD2	-	TRDJ1	TGTGCTCTTGGGGGGACCCTACCTTCCTACAACAAACAGTACACCGATAAACTCATCTTT	CALGGTLPSYNKQYTDKLIF
TRDV1	TRDD3	-	TRDJ1	TGTGCTCTTGGGGAAAACTACGGGCTGGGGGGAGTCTACACCGATAAACTCATCTTT	CALGENYGLGGVYTDKLIF
TRDV1	TRDD2	-	TRDJ1	TGTGCTCTTGGGGTTATAACCTTCCTACGTACTGGGGACACCGATAAACTCATCTTT	CALGVITFLRTGDTDKLIF
TRDV1	TRDD3	-	TRDJ1	TGTGCTCTTGGGGAAGGCTTCCAGTACTGGGGGATTAGCCCCAGCACCGATAAACTCATCTTT	CALGEGFQYWGISPSTDKLIF
TRDV1	TRDD3	-	TRDJ1	TGTGCTCTTGGGGAACTAGGGTGTGGCCTCGAAACTGGGGGGTACGATAAACTCATCTTT	CALGELGCGLETGGYDKLIF
TRDV1	TRDD3	-	TRDJ1	TGTGCTCTTGGGGAACGGAGGGGGATTTTTGCCGATAAACTCATCTTT	CALGERRGIFADKLIF
TRDV1	-	few	TRDJ1	TGTGCTCTTGGGGACCTACTACCCTACCGCGGGGGAGCCACCGATAAACTCATCTTT	CALGDLLPYRGGATDKLIF
TRDV1	TRDD3	few	TRDJ1	TGTGCTCTTGGGGACTCCTACGGGGGCCATTCCTGGGGGACTTACTACACCGATAAACTCATCTTT	CALGDSYGGHSWGTYYTDKLIF
TRDV1	-	-	TRDJ1	TGTGCTCTTGGGTCACCGTCGGTTGGGGATCCGTACACCGATAAACTCATCTTT	CALGSPSVGDPYTDKLIF
TRDV1	TRDD3	few	TRDJ1	TGTGCTCTTGGGGAATTTAACCTTCCTCTTACTGGGGGACCCATCTACACCGATAAACTCATCTTT	CALGEFNLPLTGGPIYTDKLIF
TRDV1	-	-	TRDJ1	TGTGCTCTTGGGGTCTCGAGGCCGCCGTTCGCCCCTGCGGATAAACTCATCTTT	CALGVSRPPFAPADKLIF
TRDV1	-	few	TRDJ1	TGTGCTCTTGGGGAGGTAATCGTCGTGTGGCGGTACACCGATAAACTCATCTTT	CALGEVIVVWRYTDKLIF
TRDV1	TRDD3	few	TRDJ1	TGTGCTCTTGGGGAAAATCCCATTTGGAGGGGGGATATAAACACCGATAAACTCATCTTT	CALGENPIWRGDINTDKLIF
TRDV1	-	few	TRDJ1	TGTGCTCTTGGGGATACAGTCCTTTACACCGATAAACTCATCTTT	CALGDTVLYTDKLIF
TRDV1	-	few	TRDJ1	TGTGCTCTTGGGAAAGCGGGTGGTTCCTCGTACACCGATAAACTCATCTTT	CALGKAGGSSYTDKLIF
TRDV1	-	few	TRDJ1	TGTGCTCTTGGTCTCAACCACCCCCCGGATGGGGGGTCGTGGACCGATAAACTCATCTTT	CALGLNHPPDGGSWTDKLIF
TRDV2	-	-	TRDJ1	TGTGCCTGTGGATGGCTGGGGCCTATCCCCGATAAACTCATCTTT	CACGWLGPIPDKLIF
TRDV1	TRDD3	-	TRDJ1	TGTGCTCTTGGGGAACTCCCTGGGGGATATACCGATAAACTCATCTTT	CALGELPGGYTDKLIF
TRDV1	-	few	TRDJ1	TGTGCTCTTGGGGTTTGGCCTGCTGGGGTCTTTTCGTACACCGATAAACTCATCTTT	CALGVWPAGVFSYTDKLIF
TRDV1	TRDD3	-	TRDJ1	TGTGCTCTTGGGGAACTGGGGTACTGGGGGATCCACACCGATAAACTCATCTTT	CALGELGYWGIHTDKLIF
TRDV1	TRDD3	few	TRDJ1	TGTGCCCTTGGGGTATCCAAGGGGAGATGGGGGATGAGGTACACCGATAAACTCATCTTT	CALGVSKGRWGMRYTDKLIF
TRDV1	-	few	TRDJ1	TGTGCTCTCTCCCGCACCACGGGGGACCCGTACACCGATAAACTCATCTTT	CALSRTTGDPYTDKLIF
TRDV3	TRDD3	-	TRDJ1	TGTGCCTTTAGCCTGTACTGGGGATTACCAAAACTCATCTTT	CAFSLYWGLPKLIF
TRDV1	-	-	TRDJ1	TGTGCTCTTGGGGAACTGAGAGGTTCCCCCAAAGGGGATTCCATCGGGTACACCGATAAACTCATCTTT	CALGELRGSPKGDSIGYTDKLIF
TRDV1	TRDD3	-	TRDJ1	TGTGCTCTTGGGGAACGCAGAGTACTGGGGCTGGACACCGATAAACTCATCTTT	CALGERRVLGLDTDKLIF